The 25 T cell receptor beta chains listed next were all sequenced from one sample in a study of T cell changes during pregnancy in multiple sclerosis. Using immunoSEQ multiplex PCR, the repertoire was profiled, and TCRdb retains in-frame clones only, with some absent. The table shows under 75,000 clones, with about 90% occurring only once. The sequencing here drew on peripheral blood, taken in the third trimester of pregnancy. The source is a female donor in good health, enrolled as a control in a pregnancy study.

The chain has TRBV2 and TRBJ2-5; D is perhaps TRBD1 (6 bases). The germline gives CDR1 SNHLY, CDR2 FYNNEI. Trimming cost V 8 bases and J 2 bases, with 27 bases left between them. This CDR3 is 18 amino acids long. CDR3 in DNA: TGTGCCAGCCGTCCCTTGCCGAAGTTCTACAGGGCTCAAGAGACCCAGTACTTC. Its protein is CASRPLPKFYRAQETQYF.

The chain combines TRBV6-6 with TRBJ2-7; D is possibly TRBD1 (6 bases). The CDR3 covers 13 residues. Germline loops: CDR1 MNHNY, CDR2 SVGAGI (reference sequence). V shed 4 bases and J shed 1 base, with 8 bases lying between them. The CDR3 here is CASSSTGSYEQYF. CDR3 sequence (DNA): TGTGCCAGCAGTTCGACAGGTTCCTACGAGCAGTACTTC.

The CDR3 sequence is CASSLRRGYTGELFF. Here the CDR3 DNA reads TGTGCCAGCAGCTTACGGCGGGGGTACACCGGGGAGCTGTTTTTT. The chain joins TRBV13 to TRBJ2-2, with TRBD2 identical over 7 bases. Per germline, CDR1 PRHDT and CDR2 FYEKMQ (reference sequence). The CDR3 runs to 15 residues. Trimming cost V 2 bases and J 3 bases; bases outside gene matches: 3. The full variable domain, with the rest looked up from reference TRBV13 and TRBJ2-2, is AAGVIQSPRHLIKEKRETATLKCYPIPRHDTVYWYQQGPGQDPQFLISFYEKMQSDKGSIPDRFSAQQFSDYHSELNMSSLELGDSALYFCASSLRRGYTGELFFGEGSRLTVL.

V usage is TRBV6-5 and J usage is TRBJ2-3; tentatively, D is TRBD1 (5 bases). The CDR3 is 13 amino acids. Trimming took 5 bases from V and 7 from J, leaving 13 bases between them. Germline CDR1 is MNHEY and CDR2 is SVGAGI. CDR3 in DNA: TGTGCCAGCAGTAGCCCTCCAGGGTATACGCAGTATTTT. Translation: CASSSPPGYTQYF.

The chain's CDR3 is CASSTGGQPQHF. CDR3 nucleotides: TGTGCCAGCAGCACCGGGGGTCAGCCCCAGCATTTT. The V call is TRBV7-8, the J call TRBJ1-5; TRBD1 might be the D (5 bases). In germline, CDR1 is SGHVS, CDR2 FQNEAQ. This CDR3 contains 12 residues. V lost 5 bases to trimming and J lost 6 bases, with 8 bases between them.

The V call is TRBV4-3, the J call TRBJ2-7; 8 bases are shared with TRBD2. This CDR3 is built from 16 residues. The trim removed 0 bases at V and 5 bases at J, leaving 9 bases unmatched. Germline CDR1 LGHNA, CDR2 YSLEER. CDR3 nucleotides: TGCGCCAGCAGCCAAGATGCGGGGGGATCCCCTAACGAGCAGTACTTC. Translated, it gives CASSQDAGGSPNEQYF.

The chain couples TRBV2 to TRBJ1-1; a weak D match, TRBD1 (6 bases). Germline lookup yields CDR1 SNHLY and CDR2 FYNNEI. The V and J ends lost 5 bases and 1 base respectively, with 11 bases between them. The CDR3 length is 14 residues. The CDR3 coding sequence is TGTGCCAGCAGTCCGACAGGACGGAACACTGAAGCTTTCTTT. This translates into CASSPTGRNTEAFF.

The chain links TRBV5-1 to TRBJ1-5, with 7 bases aligning to TRBD1. Losses at the gene ends were 1 base for V and 2 bases for J; bases not matched to a gene: 3. The germline CDR1 and CDR2 sequences are SGHRS and YFSETQ. CDR3 length: 15 amino acids. The CDR3 DNA follows: TGCGCCAGCAGCTTGACCGGGACAGGCAATCAGCCCCAGCATTTT. It is translated as CASSLTGTGNQPQHF. The variable domain in full, with the rest retrieved from reference TRBV5-1 and TRBJ1-5, is KAGVTQTPRYLIKTRGQQVTLSCSPISGHRSVSWYQQTPGQGLQFLFEYFSETQRNKGNFPGRFSGRQFSNSRSEMNVSTLELGDSALYLCASSLTGTGNQPQHFGDGTRLSIL.

The J gene is TRBJ1-1, the V gene TRBV27; no firm D call. The CDR3 has 15 residues. CDR1 is MNHEY, CDR2 SMNVEV, per germline (reference sequence). V was cut by 10 bases and J by 0 bases, with 18 bases left in between. CDR3 sequence: CATSQGRVVNTEAFF. The CDR3, as DNA: TGTGCCACCTCCCAAGGGAGGGTTGTGAACACTGAAGCTTTCTTT.

The chain has TRBV19 and TRBJ1-5, with D unclear. The V end lost 5 bases, the J end lost 7 bases, and 12 bases lay between the germline ends. Germline CDR1 and CDR2: LNHDA and SQIVND (reference sequence). The CDR3 extends over 13 amino acids. This chain's CDR3 is CASSRGILQPQHF. In nucleotides, the CDR3 is TGTGCCAGTAGTCGAGGGATCTTGCAGCCCCAGCATTTT.

The chain couples TRBV4-1 to TRBJ1-6; D is perhaps TRBD1 (5 bases). The V end lost 9 bases, the J end lost 8 bases, and 14 bases lay between the germline ends. Per germline, CDR1 MGHRA and CDR2 YSYEKL. The CDR3 is made up of 13 amino acids. Written as DNA, the CDR3 is TGCGCCAGTGGCGCAAAAGGGGATTCACCCCTCCACTTT. Its translation: CASGAKGDSPLHF.

The chain links TRBV11-3 to TRBJ1-3, with D maybe TRBD1 (6 bases). The germline V gene encodes CDR1 SGHNT and CDR2 YENEEA. The CDR3 has 13 amino acids. The V and J ends lost 4 bases and 5 bases respectively, with 9 bases between them. The CDR3 loop is CASSSGERNTIYF. The CDR3 DNA is TGTGCCAGCAGCTCAGGGGAAAGAAACACCATATATTTT.

V is TRBV19 and J is TRBJ1-5, with TRBD1 as a possible D gene (6 bases). Germline V gene data show CDR1 as LNHDA and CDR2 as SQIVND (reference sequence). V was trimmed by 5 bases and J by 3 bases, leaving 11 bases between them. There are 14 residues in the CDR3. This CDR3 is CASSLGQFNQPQHF. For the CDR3, the DNA is TGTGCCAGTAGTCTCGGACAGTTCAATCAGCCCCAGCATTTT.

As for this clone: Distinct nucleotide sequences in the sample also encode this CDR3. The V gene is TRBV5-5, the J gene TRBJ1-1; 8 nucleotides line up with TRBD1. The J segment lost 3 bases and the V segment lost 4 bases, leaving 2 bases of the junction unmatched. In germline, CDR1 is SGHKS, CDR2 YYEKEE (reference sequence). CDR3 length: 13 amino acids. CDR3 in amino acids: CASSLTGDTEAFF. CDR3 sequence (DNA): TGTGCCAGCAGCCTGACAGGGGACACTGAAGCTTTCTTT.

For the CDR3, the DNA is TGTGCCAGCAGTGGGCTGGGACAGCCCGGGGAGCTGTTTTTT. Translating gives CASSGLGQPGELFF. The V and J genes are TRBV2 and TRBJ2-2, with TRBD1 identical over 7 bases. Germline V CDR1 and CDR2: SNHLY, FYNNEI. V lost 4 bases to trimming and J lost 6 bases; unmatched junction nucleotides: 5. CDR3 length: 14 residues. The complete variable domain, with remaining parts taken from reference TRBV2 and TRBJ2-2, reads EPEVTQTPSHQVTQMGQEVILRCVPISNHLYFYWYRQILGQKVEFLVSFYNNEISEKSEIFDDQFSVERPDGSNFTLKIRSTKLEDSAMYFCASSGLGQPGELFFGEGSRLTVL.

V is TRBV6-5 and J is TRBJ2-7; D is possibly TRBD2 (6 bases). The V end was cut by 3 bases, the J end by 3 bases, with 15 bases between. The germline gives CDR1 MNHEY, CDR2 SVGAGI. The CDR3 is 15 residues long. As DNA, the CDR3 is TGTGCCAGCAGTTATGTCGGGGGATCTTTCTACGAGCAGTACTTC. Translation gives CASSYVGGSFYEQYF.

This clone was found once. CDR3 in amino acids: CATSGRGGARTDTQYF. For the CDR3, the DNA is TGTGCCACCTCAGGACGGGGAGGGGCCCGCACAGATACGCAGTATTTT. The V call is TRBV25-1, the J call TRBJ2-3; 7 bases are a match to TRBD2. J was trimmed by 1 base and V by 10 bases; bases with no gene match: 14. CDR3 length: 16 residues. CDR1 and CDR2 (germline): MGHDK, SYGVNS.

This clone was seen just once. The genes are TRBV7-8 and TRBJ2-1; D remains unclear. CDR1 SGHVS and CDR2 FQNEAQ come from the germline V gene. The CDR3 is 15 amino acids. V was pared by 1 base and J by 6 bases, with 13 bases between. The CDR3, as DNA: TGTGCCAGCAGCTTAGTTTTCTGGGCACTCAATGAGCAGTTCTTC. Protein: CASSLVFWALNEQFF.

CDR3 nucleotides: TGCGCCAGCAGCGTGGGACAGCCTGGGGACACCATATATTTT. This encodes CASSVGQPGDTIYF. The chain is built from TRBV5-1 and TRBJ1-3; 7 nucleotides match TRBD1. V lost 4 bases to trimming and J lost 8 bases; unmatched junction nucleotides: 9. From germline, CDR1 is SGHRS and CDR2 YFSETQ. This CDR3 region has 14 residues.

The V call is TRBV7-8, the J call TRBJ2-5; 8 nucleotides align to TRBD2. The CDR3 is made up of 13 amino acids. The J segment lost 4 bases and the V segment lost 5 bases, leaving 3 bases of the junction unmatched. The germline gives CDR1 SGHVS, CDR2 FQNEAQ. Here the CDR3 DNA reads TGTGCCAGCAGCCCCGGGACTAGAGAGACCCAGTACTTC. Its protein is CASSPGTRETQYF.

V usage is TRBV5-5 and J usage is TRBJ2-1; no reliable D call. CDR3 length equals 15 residues. Germline V lookup: CDR1 SGHKS, CDR2 YYEKEE (reference sequence). Trimming took 3 bases from V and 8 from J, leaving 18 bases between them. CDR3 nucleotide sequence: TGTGCCAGCAGCTCAAACCAGCGAATAGTCGATGAGCAGTTCTTC. Translation: CASSSNQRIVDEQFF.

The chain couples TRBV7-8 to TRBJ2-3; D may be TRBD1 (5 bases). V lost 3 bases, J lost 4 bases, and 5 bases lay in between. The CDR3 contains 12 residues. Germline values: CDR1 SGHVS, CDR2 FQNEAQ. CDR3 in DNA: TGTGCCAGCAGCTTCAGGGCAGATACGCAGTATTTT. It encodes CASSFRADTQYF.

The chain combines TRBV11-3 with TRBJ2-7, with D hard to call. Trimming stripped 1 base from V and 2 bases from J, with 6 bases between. CDR1 is SGHNT and CDR2 is YENEEA in the germline V gene. The CDR3 extends over 13 amino acids. The CDR3 region is CASSLGPAYEQYF. The CDR3 DNA is TGTGCCAGCAGCTTAGGGCCAGCCTACGAGCAGTACTTC.

This chain links TRBV28 with TRBJ1-5; tentatively, D is TRBD1 (6 bases). The V gene lost 10 bases and the J gene lost 6 bases, with 19 bases spanning the gap. Germline-derived CDR1 and CDR2 are MDHEN and SYDVKM. The CDR3 extends over 14 amino acids. The CDR3 DNA reads as TGTGCCAACTCCAGGGGAGGGGACCTTCAGCCCCAGCATTTT. This sequence encodes CANSRGGDLQPQHF.

V and J are TRBV5-1 and TRBJ1-5; perhaps TRBD1 as D (6 bases). The CDR3 runs to 15 residues. The V and J ends lost 5 bases and 0 bases respectively, with 12 bases between them. Germline CDR1 and CDR2: SGHRS and YFSETQ. CDR3 nucleotide sequence: TGCGCCAGCAGTTTGACAGGAGATAGCAATCAGCCCCAGCATTTT. It translates to CASSLTGDSNQPQHF.